The clone carrying this T cell receptor (beta chain) was counted a single time. This entry is derived from a study of shared clonotypes between healthy human individuals. The data were produced by immunoSEQ multiplex PCR, yet TCRdb's version contains in-frame clones alone and is incomplete. The top ten hold 0.3% to 0.4% of the sample, which has some 2,500,000 clones, 85% to 95% seen once. Germline V gene data show CDR1 as SGHTA and CDR2 as FQGTGA. The CDR3 consists of 14 residues. V lost 3 bases to trimming and J lost 2 bases, with 9 bases between them. The receptor's source is a man aged 18 to 30 in good health. Some clones in this sample may be carry-over from other donors' samples. Sequencing input: naive CD4+ T cells from PBMCs. Subset here: CD45RA+ positively selected. This chain links TRBV7-3 with TRBJ2-3; D is ambiguous. DNA of the CDR3: TGTGCCAGCAGCTTTAATACAGACACAGATACGCAGTATTTT. Its translation: CASSFNTDTDTQYF.